This T cell receptor (beta chain) was retrieved from a study of beta chain features in type 1 diabetes. Germline values: CDR1 LNHDA, CDR2 SQIVND (reference sequence). V lost 4 bases and J lost 2, with 10 bases in between. The length of the CDR3 is 14 residues. In its sample, this clone was seen once. Expressed TCRB transcripts were sequenced after all isolated RNA was converted to cDNA. Assay: immunoSEQ multiplex PCR; the TCRdb copy retains only in-frame clones and omits some. The sample includes fewer than 250,000 clones, approximately 70% of them seen just once. The V call is TRBV19, the J call TRBJ2-3, with D possibly being TRBD1 (5 bases). This clonotype was obtained from a man aged 25 to 45 in good health. Source material: naive CD4+ T cells from blood. CDR3 in amino acids: CASSTRAYTDTQYF. The CDR3 DNA is TGTGCCAGTAGTACCAGGGCCTACACAGATACGCAGTATTTT.